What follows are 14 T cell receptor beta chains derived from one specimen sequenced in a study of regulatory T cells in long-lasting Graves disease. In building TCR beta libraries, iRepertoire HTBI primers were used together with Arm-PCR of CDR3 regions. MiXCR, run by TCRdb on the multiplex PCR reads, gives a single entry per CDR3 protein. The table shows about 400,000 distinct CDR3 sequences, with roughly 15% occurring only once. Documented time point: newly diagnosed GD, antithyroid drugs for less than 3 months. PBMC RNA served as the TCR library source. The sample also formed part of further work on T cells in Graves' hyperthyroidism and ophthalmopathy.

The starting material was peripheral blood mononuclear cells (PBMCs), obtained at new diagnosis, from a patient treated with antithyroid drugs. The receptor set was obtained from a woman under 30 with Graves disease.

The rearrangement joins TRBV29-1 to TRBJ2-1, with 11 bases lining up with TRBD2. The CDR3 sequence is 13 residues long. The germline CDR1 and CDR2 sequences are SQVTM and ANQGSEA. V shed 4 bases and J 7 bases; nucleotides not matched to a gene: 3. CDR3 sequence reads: CSVVTSGGNEQFF. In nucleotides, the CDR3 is TGCAGCGTTGTAACTAGCGGGGGAAATGAGCAGTTCTTC.

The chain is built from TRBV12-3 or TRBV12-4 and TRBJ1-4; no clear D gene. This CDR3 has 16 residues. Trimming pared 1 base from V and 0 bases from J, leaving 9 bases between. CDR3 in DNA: TGTGCCAGCAGTTTAGGCAGGCGGGCAACTAATGAAAAACTGTTTTTT. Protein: CASSLGRRATNEKLFF.

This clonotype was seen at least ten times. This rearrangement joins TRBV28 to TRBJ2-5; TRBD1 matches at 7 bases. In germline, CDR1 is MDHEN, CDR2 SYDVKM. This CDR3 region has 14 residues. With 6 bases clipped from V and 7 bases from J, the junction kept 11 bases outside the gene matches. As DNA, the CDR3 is TGTGCCAGCAGACGGACAGGCGCAAGCGGGACCCAGTACTTC. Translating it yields CASRRTGASGTQYF.

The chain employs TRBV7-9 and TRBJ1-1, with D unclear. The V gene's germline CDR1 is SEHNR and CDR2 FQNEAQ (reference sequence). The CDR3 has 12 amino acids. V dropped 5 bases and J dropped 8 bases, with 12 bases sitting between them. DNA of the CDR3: TGTGCCAGCAGCCCAATTGCGGTCGAAGCTTTCTTT. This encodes CASSPIAVEAFF.

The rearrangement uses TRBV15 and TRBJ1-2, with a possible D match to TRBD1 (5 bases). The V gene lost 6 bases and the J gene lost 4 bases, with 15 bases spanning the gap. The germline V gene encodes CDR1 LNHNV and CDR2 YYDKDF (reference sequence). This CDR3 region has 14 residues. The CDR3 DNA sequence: TGTGCCACCAGAGGGGTTGGGGACGGCTATGGCTACACCTTC. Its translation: CATRGVGDGYGYTF.

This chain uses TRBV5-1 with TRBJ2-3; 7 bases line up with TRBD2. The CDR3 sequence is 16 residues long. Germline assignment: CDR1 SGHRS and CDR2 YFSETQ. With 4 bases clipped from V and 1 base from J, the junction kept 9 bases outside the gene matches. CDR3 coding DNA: TGCGCCAGCAGCCCCTCCCCGGGAGGAGGCACAGATACGCAGTATTTT. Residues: CASSPSPGGGTDTQYF. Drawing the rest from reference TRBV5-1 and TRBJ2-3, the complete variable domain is KAGVTQTPRYLIKTRGQQVTLSCSPISGHRSVSWYQQTPGQGLQFLFEYFSETQRNKGNFPGRFSGRQFSNSRSEMNVSTLELGDSALYLCASSPSPGGGTDTQYFGPGTRLTVL.

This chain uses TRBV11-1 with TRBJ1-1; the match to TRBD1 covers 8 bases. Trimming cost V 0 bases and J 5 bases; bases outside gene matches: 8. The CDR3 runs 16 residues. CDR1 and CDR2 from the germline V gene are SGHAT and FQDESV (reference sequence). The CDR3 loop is CASSLAGRTGRTEAFF. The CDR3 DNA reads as TGTGCCAGCAGCTTAGCGGGCCGGACAGGGAGGACTGAAGCTTTCTTT.

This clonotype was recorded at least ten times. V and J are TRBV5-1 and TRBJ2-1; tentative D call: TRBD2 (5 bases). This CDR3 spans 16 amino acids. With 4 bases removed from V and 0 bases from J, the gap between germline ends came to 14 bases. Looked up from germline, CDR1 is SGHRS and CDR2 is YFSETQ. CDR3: CASSPAGYRSYNEQFF. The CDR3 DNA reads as TGCGCCAGCAGCCCCGCGGGTTATCGCTCCTACAATGAGCAGTTCTTC. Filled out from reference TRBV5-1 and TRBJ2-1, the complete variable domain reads KAGVTQTPRYLIKTRGQQVTLSCSPISGHRSVSWYQQTPGQGLQFLFEYFSETQRNKGNFPGRFSGRQFSNSRSEMNVSTLELGDSALYLCASSPAGYRSYNEQFFGPGTRLTVL.

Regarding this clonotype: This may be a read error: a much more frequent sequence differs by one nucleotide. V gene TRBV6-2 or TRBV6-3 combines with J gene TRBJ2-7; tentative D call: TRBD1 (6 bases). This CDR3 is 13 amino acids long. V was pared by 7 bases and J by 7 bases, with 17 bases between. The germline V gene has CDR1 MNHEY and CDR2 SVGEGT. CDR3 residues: CASTPQGVWEQYF. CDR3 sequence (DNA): TGTGCCAGCACCCCACAGGGTGTTTGGGAGCAGTACTTC.

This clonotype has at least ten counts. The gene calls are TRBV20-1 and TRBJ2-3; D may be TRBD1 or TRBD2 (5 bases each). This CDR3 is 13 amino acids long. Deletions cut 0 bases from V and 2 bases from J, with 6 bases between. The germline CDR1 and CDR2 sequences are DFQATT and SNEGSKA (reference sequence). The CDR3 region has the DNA TGCAGTGCTAGAGAGGGGGTCACAGATACGCAGTATTTT. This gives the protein CSAREGVTDTQYF.

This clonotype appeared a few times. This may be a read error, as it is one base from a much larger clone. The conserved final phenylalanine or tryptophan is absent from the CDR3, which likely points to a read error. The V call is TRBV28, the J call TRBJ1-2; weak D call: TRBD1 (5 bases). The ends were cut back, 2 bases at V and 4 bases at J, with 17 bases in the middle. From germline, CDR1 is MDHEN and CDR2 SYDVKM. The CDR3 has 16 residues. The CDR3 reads CASSLSGTGWVYGYTS. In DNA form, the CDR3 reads TGTGCCAGCAGTTTAAGTGGTACAGGTTGGGTCTATGGCTACACCTCC.

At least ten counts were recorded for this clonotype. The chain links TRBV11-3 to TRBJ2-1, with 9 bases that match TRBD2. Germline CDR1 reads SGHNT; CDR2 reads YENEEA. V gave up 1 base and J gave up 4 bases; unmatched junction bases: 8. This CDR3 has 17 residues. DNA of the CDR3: TGTGCCAGCAGCTTAGGTGGAGGCGGGAGGGTTTACAATGAGCAGTTCTTC. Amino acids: CASSLGGGGRVYNEQFF.

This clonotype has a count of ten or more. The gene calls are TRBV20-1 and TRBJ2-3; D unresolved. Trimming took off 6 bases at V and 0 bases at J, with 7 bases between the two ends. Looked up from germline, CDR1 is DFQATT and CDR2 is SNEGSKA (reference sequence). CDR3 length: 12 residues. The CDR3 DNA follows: TGCAGTGCCTTTGAGAGCACAGATACGCAGTATTTT. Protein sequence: CSAFESTDTQYF.

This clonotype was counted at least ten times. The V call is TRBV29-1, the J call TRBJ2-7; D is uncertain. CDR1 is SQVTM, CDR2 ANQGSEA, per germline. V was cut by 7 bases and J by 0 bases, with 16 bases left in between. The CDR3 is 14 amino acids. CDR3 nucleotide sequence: TGCAGCGCCCTCGACGGACCTTCCTCCTACGAGCAGTACTTC. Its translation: CSALDGPSSYEQYF.